Sequencing of this T cell receptor beta chain was carried out in a study of T cell changes during pregnancy in multiple sclerosis. The CDR3 contains 15 residues. Per the germline V gene, CDR1 is GTSNPN and CDR2 is SVGIG (reference sequence). V was clipped by 0 bases and J by 2 bases, with 11 bases between them. Measured with immunoSEQ multiplex PCR; TCRdb has only the in-frame clones, and not every one. The sample has about 21,000 clones; 88% are singletons. This receptor was taken from a female donor in good health, enrolled as a control in a pregnancy study. The sample here was CD8+ T cells from peripheral blood mononuclear cells, taken after pregnancy. This chain uses TRBV30 with TRBJ1-5, with D unresolved. Written as DNA, the CDR3 is TGTGCCTGGAGTGTACCGGGAGTTGGCAATCAGCCCCAGCATTTT. This translates into CAWSVPGVGNQPQHF.